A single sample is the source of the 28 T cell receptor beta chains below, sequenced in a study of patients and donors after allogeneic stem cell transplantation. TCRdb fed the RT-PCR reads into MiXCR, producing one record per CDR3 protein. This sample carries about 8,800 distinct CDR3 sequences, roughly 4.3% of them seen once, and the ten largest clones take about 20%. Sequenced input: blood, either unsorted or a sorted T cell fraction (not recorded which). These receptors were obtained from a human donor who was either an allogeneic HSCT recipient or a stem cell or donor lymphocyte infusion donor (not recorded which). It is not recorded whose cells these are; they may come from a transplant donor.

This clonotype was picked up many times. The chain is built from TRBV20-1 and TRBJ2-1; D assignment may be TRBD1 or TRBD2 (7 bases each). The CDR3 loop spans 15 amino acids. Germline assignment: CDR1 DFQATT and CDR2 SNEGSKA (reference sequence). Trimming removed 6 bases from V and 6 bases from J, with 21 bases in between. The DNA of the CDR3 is TGCAGTGCCCAAAGGGGGGAGGGGGCCTCCAATGAGCAGTTCTTC. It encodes CSAQRGEGASNEQFF.

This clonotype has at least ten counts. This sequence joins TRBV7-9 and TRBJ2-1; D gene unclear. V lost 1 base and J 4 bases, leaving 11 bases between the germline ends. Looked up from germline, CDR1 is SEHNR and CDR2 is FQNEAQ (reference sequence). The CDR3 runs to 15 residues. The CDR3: CASSLVTKQYNEQFF. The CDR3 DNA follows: TGTGCCAGCAGCTTAGTTACCAAGCAGTACAATGAGCAGTTCTTC.

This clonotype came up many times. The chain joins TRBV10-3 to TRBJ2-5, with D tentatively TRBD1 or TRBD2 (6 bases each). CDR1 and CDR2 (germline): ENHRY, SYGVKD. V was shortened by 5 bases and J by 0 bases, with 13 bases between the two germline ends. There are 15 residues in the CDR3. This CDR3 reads CAISKGGTYQETQYF. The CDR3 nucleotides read TGTGCCATCAGTAAGGGCGGGACATACCAAGAGACCCAGTACTTC.

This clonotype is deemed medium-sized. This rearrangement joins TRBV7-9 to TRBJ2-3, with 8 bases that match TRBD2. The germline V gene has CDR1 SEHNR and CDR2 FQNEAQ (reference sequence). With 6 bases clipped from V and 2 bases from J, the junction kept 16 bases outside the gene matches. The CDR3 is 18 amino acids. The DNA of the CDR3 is TGTGCCAGCAGATCCCCCGGCAGCGGGAGCTTCGCCACAGATACGCAGTATTTT. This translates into CASRSPGSGSFATDTQYF.

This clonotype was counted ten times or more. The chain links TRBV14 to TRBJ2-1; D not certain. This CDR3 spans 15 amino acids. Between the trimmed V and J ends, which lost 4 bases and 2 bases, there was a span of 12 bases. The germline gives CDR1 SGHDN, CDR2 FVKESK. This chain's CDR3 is CASSLLALPYNEQFF. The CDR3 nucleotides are TGTGCCAGCAGCCTGCTGGCATTACCCTACAATGAGCAGTTCTTC.

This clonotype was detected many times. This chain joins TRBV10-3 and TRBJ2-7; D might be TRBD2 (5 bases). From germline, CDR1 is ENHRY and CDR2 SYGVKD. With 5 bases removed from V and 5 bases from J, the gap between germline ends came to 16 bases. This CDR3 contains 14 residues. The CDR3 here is CAISTPSGGDEQYF. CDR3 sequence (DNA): TGTGCCATCAGTACGCCCTCCGGAGGAGACGAGCAGTACTTC.

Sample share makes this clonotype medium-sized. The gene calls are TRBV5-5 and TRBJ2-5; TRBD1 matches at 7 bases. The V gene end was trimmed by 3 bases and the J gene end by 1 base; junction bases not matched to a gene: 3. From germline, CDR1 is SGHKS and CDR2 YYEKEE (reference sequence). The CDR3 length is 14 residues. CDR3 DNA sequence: TGTGCCAGCAGCTCGGGACAGCCCCAAGAGACCCAGTACTTC. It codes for CASSSGQPQETQYF.

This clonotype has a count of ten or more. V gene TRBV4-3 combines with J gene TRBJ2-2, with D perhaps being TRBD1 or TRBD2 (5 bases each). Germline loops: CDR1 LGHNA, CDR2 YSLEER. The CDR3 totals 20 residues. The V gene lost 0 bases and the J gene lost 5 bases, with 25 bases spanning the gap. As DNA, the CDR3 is TGCGCCAGCAGCCAAGAAGCTCTTCCCAGGTTGGGTGGGGGAACCGGGGAGCTGTTTTTT. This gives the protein CASSQEALPRLGGGTGELFF.

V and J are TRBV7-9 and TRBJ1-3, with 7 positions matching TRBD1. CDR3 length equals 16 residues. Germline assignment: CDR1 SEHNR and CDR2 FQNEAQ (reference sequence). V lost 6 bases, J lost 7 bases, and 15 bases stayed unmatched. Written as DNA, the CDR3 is TGTGCCAGCAGTCCTGGACAGGCCCATCTGGGGAACACCATATATTTT. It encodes CASSPGQAHLGNTIYF.

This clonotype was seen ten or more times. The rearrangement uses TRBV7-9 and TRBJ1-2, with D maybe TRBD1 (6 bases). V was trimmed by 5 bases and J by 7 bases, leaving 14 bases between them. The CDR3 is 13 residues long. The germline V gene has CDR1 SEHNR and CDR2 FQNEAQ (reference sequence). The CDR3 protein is CASSPRGGPGYTF. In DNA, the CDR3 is TGTGCCAGCAGCCCTCGGGGGGGCCCTGGCTACACCTTC.

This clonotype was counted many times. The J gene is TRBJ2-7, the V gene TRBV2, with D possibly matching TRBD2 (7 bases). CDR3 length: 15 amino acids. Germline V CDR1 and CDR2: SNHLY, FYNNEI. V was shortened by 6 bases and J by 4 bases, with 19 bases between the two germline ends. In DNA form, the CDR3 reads TGTGCCAGCAGGGGGGACGGGGGGCCTAAGTACGAGCAGTACTTC. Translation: CASRGDGGPKYEQYF.

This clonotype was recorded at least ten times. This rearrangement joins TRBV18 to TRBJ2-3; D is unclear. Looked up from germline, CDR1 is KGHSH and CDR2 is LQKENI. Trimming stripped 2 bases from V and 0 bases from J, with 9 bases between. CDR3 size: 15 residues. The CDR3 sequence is CASSPMGSSTDTQYF. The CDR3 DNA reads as TGTGCCAGCTCACCAATGGGATCTAGCACAGATACGCAGTATTTT.

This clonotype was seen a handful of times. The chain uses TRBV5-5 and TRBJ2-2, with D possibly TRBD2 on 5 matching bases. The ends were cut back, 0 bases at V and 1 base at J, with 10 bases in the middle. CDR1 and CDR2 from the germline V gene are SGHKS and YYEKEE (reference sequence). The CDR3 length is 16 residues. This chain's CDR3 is CASSLGAGMNTGELFF. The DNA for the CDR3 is TGTGCCAGCAGCTTGGGGGCCGGGATGAACACCGGGGAGCTGTTTTTT. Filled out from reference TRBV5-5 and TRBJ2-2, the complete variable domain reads DAGVTQSPTHLIKTRGQQVTLRCSPISGHKSVSWYQQVLGQGPQFIFQYYEKEERGRGNFPDRFSARQFPNYSSELNVNALLLGDSALYLCASSLGAGMNTGELFFGEGSRLTVL.

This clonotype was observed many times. CDR3 DNA: TGTGCCACCAGCAGACGGGTGAACACCGGGGAGCTGTTTTTT. Amino acids: CATSRRVNTGELFF. The chain carries TRBV15 and TRBJ2-2; no clear D. Germline CDR1 and CDR2: LNHNV and YYDKDF (reference sequence). The CDR3 length is 14 residues. V was shortened by 2 bases and J by 1 base, with 5 bases between the two germline ends.

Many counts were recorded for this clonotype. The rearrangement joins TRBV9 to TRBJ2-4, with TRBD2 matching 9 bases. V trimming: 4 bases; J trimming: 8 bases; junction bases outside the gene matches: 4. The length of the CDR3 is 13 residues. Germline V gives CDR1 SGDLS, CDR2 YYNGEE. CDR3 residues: CASSPRTSDIQYF. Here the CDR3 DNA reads TGTGCCAGCAGCCCACGGACTAGCGACATTCAGTACTTC.

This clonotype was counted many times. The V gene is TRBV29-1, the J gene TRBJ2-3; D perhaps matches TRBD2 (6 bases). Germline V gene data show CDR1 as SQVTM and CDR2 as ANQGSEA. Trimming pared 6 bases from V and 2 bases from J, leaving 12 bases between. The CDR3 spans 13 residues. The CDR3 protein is CSVLALNTDTQYF. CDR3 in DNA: TGCAGCGTGCTAGCGCTTAACACAGATACGCAGTATTTT.

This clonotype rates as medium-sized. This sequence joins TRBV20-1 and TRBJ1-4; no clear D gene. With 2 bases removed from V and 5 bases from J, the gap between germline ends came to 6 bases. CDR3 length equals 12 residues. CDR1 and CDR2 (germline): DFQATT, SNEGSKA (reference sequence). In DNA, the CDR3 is TGCAGTGCTAGACACACGAATGAAAAACTGTTTTTT. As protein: CSARHTNEKLFF.

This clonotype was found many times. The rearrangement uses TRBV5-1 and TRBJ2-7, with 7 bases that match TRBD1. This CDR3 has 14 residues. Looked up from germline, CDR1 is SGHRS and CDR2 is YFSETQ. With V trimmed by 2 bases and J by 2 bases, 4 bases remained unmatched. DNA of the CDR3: TGCGCCAGCAGCTTATTAGGACAGGCCTACGAGCAGTACTTC. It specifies CASSLLGQAYEQYF.

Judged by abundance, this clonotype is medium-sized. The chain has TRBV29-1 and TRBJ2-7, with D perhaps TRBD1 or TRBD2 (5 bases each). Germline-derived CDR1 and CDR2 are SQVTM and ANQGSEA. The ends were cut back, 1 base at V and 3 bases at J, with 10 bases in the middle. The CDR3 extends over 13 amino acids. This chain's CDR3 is CSVEGGDSYEQYF. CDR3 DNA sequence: TGCAGCGTTGAAGGGGGAGACAGCTACGAGCAGTACTTC.

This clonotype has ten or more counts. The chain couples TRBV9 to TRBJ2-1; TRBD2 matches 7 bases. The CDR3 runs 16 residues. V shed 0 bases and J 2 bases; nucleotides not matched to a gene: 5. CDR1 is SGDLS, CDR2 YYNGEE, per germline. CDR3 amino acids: CASSVGGGSPYNEQFF. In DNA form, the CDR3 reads TGTGCCAGCAGCGTAGGCGGCGGGAGCCCCTACAATGAGCAGTTCTTC.

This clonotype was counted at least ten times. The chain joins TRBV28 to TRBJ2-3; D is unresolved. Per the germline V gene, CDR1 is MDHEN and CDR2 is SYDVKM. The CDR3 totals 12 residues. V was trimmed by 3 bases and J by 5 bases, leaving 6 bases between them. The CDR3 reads CASSFRGDTQYF. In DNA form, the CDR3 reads TGTGCCAGCAGTTTCCGCGGAGATACGCAGTATTTT.

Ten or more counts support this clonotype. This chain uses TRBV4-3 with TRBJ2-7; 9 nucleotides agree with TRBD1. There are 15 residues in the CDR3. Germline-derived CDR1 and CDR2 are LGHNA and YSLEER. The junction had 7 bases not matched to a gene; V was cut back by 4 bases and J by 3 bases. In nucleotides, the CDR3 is TGCGCCAGCAGCCTATTCCGGGACAGGGACTACGAGCAGTACTTC. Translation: CASSLFRDRDYEQYF.

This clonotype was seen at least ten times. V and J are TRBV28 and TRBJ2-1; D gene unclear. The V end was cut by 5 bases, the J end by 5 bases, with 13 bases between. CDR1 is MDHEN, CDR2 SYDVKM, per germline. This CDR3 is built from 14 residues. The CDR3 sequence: CASSQPRFDNEQFF. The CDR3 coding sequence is TGTGCCAGCAGTCAACCTAGGTTTGACAATGAGCAGTTCTTC. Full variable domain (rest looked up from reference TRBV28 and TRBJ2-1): DVKVTQSSRYLVKRTGEKVFLECVQDMDHENMFWYRQDPGLGLRLIYFSYDVKMKEKGDIPEGYSVSREKKERFSLILESASTNQTSMYLCASSQPRFDNEQFFGPGTRLTVL.

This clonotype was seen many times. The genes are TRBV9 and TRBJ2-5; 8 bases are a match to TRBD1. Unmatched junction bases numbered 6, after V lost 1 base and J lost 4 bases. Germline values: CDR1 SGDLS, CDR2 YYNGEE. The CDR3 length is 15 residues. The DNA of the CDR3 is TGTGCCAGCAGCGTACGAACAGGGGGAGTAGAGACCCAGTACTTC. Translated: CASSVRTGGVETQYF.

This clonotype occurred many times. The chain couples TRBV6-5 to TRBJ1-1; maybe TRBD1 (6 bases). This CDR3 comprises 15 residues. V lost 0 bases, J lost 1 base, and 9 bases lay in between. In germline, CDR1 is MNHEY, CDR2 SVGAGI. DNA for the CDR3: TGTGCCAGCAGTTACTCAGGCAGGGGGAACACTGAAGCTTTCTTT. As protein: CASSYSGRGNTEAFF.

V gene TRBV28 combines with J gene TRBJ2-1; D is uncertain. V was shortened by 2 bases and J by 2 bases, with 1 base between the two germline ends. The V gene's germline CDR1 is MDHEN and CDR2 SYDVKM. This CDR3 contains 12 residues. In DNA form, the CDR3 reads TGTGCCAGCAGTTTAGCCTACAATGAGCAGTTCTTC. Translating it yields CASSLAYNEQFF.

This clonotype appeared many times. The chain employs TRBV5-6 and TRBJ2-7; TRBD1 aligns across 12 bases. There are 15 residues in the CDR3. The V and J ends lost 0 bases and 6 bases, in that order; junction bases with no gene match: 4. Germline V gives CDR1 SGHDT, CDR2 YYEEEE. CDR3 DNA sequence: TGTGCCAGCAGCTTGGCCGGGACAGGGGGCCGCGAGCAGTACTTC. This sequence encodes CASSLAGTGGREQYF.

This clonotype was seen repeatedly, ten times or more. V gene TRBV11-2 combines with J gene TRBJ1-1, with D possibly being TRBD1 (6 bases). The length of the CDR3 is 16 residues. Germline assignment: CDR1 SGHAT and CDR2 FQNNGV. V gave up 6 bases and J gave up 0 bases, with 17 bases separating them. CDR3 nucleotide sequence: TGTGCCAGCAGACCGTCCCCCGGGACAATGAACACTGAAGCTTTCTTT. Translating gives CASRPSPGTMNTEAFF.